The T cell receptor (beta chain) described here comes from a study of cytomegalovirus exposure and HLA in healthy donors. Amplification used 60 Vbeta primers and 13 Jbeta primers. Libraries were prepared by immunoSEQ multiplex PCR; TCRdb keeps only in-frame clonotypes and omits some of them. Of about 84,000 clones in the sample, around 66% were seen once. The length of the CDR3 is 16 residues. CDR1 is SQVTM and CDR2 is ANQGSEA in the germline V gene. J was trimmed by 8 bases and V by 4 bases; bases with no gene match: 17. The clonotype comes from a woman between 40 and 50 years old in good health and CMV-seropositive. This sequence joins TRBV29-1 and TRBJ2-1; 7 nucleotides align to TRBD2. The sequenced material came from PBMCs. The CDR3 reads CSVGGWASGFYDEQFF. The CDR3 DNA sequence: TGCAGCGTTGGGGGATGGGCTAGCGGTTTCTATGATGAGCAGTTCTTC.